This T cell receptor (beta chain) derives from a study of shared clonotypes between healthy human individuals. Here immunoSEQ multiplex PCR was the method, and the copy in TCRdb shows in-frame clones only, minus some. The data hold 780,000 or so clones, with 72% observed a single time. Trimming pared 0 bases from V and 3 bases from J, leaving 9 bases between. Germline V gives CDR1 LGHNA, CDR2 YNFKEQ. This CDR3 region has 15 residues. The specimen was memory CD4+ T cells sorted from blood. Noted subset: CD45RA-negative fraction. The origin of this receptor is a woman in her twenties or thirties in good health. This chain joins TRBV4-2 and TRBJ1-5; D gene ambiguous. CDR3 nucleotide sequence: TGTGCCAGCAGCCAAGATTCAGTACCCAATCAGCCCCAGCATTTT. As protein: CASSQDSVPNQPQHF.